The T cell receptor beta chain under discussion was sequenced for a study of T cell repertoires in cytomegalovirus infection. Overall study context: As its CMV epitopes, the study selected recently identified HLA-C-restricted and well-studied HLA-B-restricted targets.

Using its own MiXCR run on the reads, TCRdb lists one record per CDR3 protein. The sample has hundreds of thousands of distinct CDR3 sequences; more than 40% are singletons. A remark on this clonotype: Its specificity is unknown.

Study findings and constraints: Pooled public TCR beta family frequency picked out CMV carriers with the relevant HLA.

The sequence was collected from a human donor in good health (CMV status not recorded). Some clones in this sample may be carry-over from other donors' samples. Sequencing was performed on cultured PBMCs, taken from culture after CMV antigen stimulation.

The chain's CDR3 is CASSFGEGGPYGYTF. Here the CDR3 DNA reads TGTGCCAGCAGTTTTGGGGAGGGGGGGCCCTATGGCTACACCTTC. The chain is built from TRBV12-3 or TRBV12-4 and TRBJ1-2; TRBD1 is a possible D gene (6 bases). V shed 3 bases and J shed 4 bases, with 15 bases lying between them. The CDR3 spans 15 residues.